This T cell receptor (beta chain) was sequenced in a study of T-cell memory formation after mild COVID-19. This clonotype was seen ten or more times. Germline CDR1 reads SQVTM; CDR2 reads ANQGSEA. The CDR3 is 13 amino acids. Trimming removed 5 bases from V and 2 bases from J, with 10 bases in between. TCRdb reanalysed the 5' RACE reads using MiXCR and keeps one entry per CDR3 protein. The sample lists about 110,000 distinct CDR3 sequences; roughly 14% were seen once. Material for sequencing was PBMCs or a T cell subset sorted from them (not recorded which). The TCR originated in a young man who had mild COVID-19 (a few samples of this study predate the infection). Cell type and time point are not known. This chain links TRBV29-1 with TRBJ2-1, with D hard to call. CDR3 protein: CSVLLPTYNEQFF. The DNA for the CDR3 is TGCAGCGTTCTGCTACCTACCTACAATGAGCAGTTCTTC.